This is a list of T cell receptor beta chains from one sample in a study of cytomegalovirus exposure and HLA in healthy donors. Clones were read by immunoSEQ multiplex PCR, and TCRdb kept only the in-frame ones, dropping some. The sample carries 150,000 to 180,000 clones, around 79% recorded once. Sample: PBMCs. The receptors were sampled from a man aged 30 to 39 in good health and CMV-seropositive. Each CDR3 is given with its conserved first and last residue. D genes are given only for firm matches. Some rows have no size entry. The others give once, few or many, or a class for an expanded clone.

clone_size	v_call	d_call	j_call	cdr3_aa	cdr3_nt
once	TRBV2	.	TRBJ2-7	CASSAEVGNEQYF	TGTGCCAGCAGTGCTGAGGTAGGAAACGAGCAGTACTTC
.	TRBV14	.	TRBJ1-1	CASSQAGGGTEAFF	TGTGCCAGCAGCCAAGCGGGGGGAGGGACTGAAGCTTTCTTT
.	TRBV28	TRBD1	TRBJ1-1	CASSPNPRDRLTEAFF	TGTGCCAGCAGTCCGAACCCAAGGGACAGGCTGACTGAAGCTTTCTTT
.	TRBV5-1	.	TRBJ2-3	CASSLGAGYNTQYF	TGCGCCAGCAGCTTGGGGGCTGGTTACAATACGCAGTATTTT
few	TRBV27	.	TRBJ2-2	CASSIRGGELFF	TGTGCCAGCAGCATCAGAGGCGGGGAGCTGTTTTTT
.	TRBV11-2	.	TRBJ1-2	CASSLRLSVGDGYTF	TGTGCCAGCAGTCTCCGGCTGTCGGTAGGGGATGGCTACACCTTC
.	TRBV19	TRBD2	TRBJ2-3	CASKGPGGVTDTQYF	TGTGCCAGTAAGGGCCCCGGGGGGGTCACAGATACGCAGTATTTT
.	TRBV18	.	TRBJ2-6	CASSPSGAGANVLTF	TGTGCCAGCTCACCCTCAGGGGCTGGGGCCAACGTCCTGACTTTC
.	TRBV5-1	.	TRBJ1-1	CASSLFGRTDTEAFF	TGCGCCAGCAGCTTATTTGGGAGGACGGACACTGAAGCTTTCTTT
.	TRBV7-2	TRBD2	TRBJ2-7	CASTRGLGDYEQYF	TGTGCCAGCACGCGGGGACTAGGAGACTACGAGCAGTACTTC
.	TRBV6-4	.	TRBJ2-7	CASRVLAYEQYF	TGTGCCAGCAGGGTACTAGCATACGAGCAGTACTTC
.	TRBV5-1	TRBD1	TRBJ2-7	CASSLGDRVRGEQYF	TGCGCCAGCAGCTTGGGGGACAGGGTAAGAGGCGAGCAGTACTTC
once	TRBV15	TRBD2	TRBJ2-3	CATSTGTSGPTDTQYF	TGTGCCACCAGCACCGGGACTAGCGGGCCGACTGATACGCAGTATTTT
once	TRBV6-5	.	TRBJ1-2	CASNTGPDPSNGYTF	TGTGCCAGCAATACTGGGCCCGACCCCTCTAATGGCTACACCTTC
few	TRBV30	TRBD1	TRBJ2-6	CAWSGQGRANVLTF	TGTGCCTGGAGTGGACAGGGACGGGCCAACGTCCTGACTTTC
.	TRBV19	TRBD1	TRBJ1-2	CASSIMTVRGASNYGYTF	TGTGCCAGTAGTATAATGACGGTCAGGGGGGCGTCGAACTATGGCTACACCTTC
.	TRBV6-5	TRBD1	TRBJ1-2	CASSRGAGGYTF	TGTGCCAGCAGCAGGGGGGCTGGAGGCTACACCTTC
.	TRBV28	.	TRBJ1-1	CASSLSGTNVAFF	TGTGCCAGCAGTTTAAGCGGGACAAACGTGGCTTTCTTT
once	TRBV7-9	TRBD2	TRBJ2-5	CASSLAGGPEETQYF	TGTGCCAGCAGTCTAGCGGGAGGGCCCGAGGAGACCCAGTACTTC
.	TRBV9	TRBD1	TRBJ1-5	CASSAGTVGPQPQHF	TGTGCCAGCAGCGCCGGGACAGTGGGGCCTCAGCCCCAGCATTTT
.	TRBV7-8	TRBD1	TRBJ1-1	CASSVDRASRNTEAFF	TGTGCCAGCAGCGTCGACAGGGCGAGCAGGAACACTGAAGCTTTCTTT
.	TRBV2	TRBD1	TRBJ1-5	CASSELGQGAGQPQHF	TGTGCCAGCAGTGAACTGGGACAGGGGGCTGGGCAGCCCCAGCATTTT
.	TRBV19	.	TRBJ1-5	CASSPEGFYQPQHF	TGTGCCAGTAGCCCCGAGGGTTTCTATCAGCCCCAGCATTTT
.	TRBV6-5	TRBD1	TRBJ1-5	CASSLGQGGQPQHF	TGTGCCAGCAGTTTGGGACAGGGTGGACAGCCCCAGCATTTT
.	TRBV7-8	TRBD1	TRBJ2-2	CASSSSGTGGTWGTGELFF	TGTGCCAGCAGCTCCTCCGGGACAGGGGGCACGTGGGGCACCGGGGAGCTGTTTTTT